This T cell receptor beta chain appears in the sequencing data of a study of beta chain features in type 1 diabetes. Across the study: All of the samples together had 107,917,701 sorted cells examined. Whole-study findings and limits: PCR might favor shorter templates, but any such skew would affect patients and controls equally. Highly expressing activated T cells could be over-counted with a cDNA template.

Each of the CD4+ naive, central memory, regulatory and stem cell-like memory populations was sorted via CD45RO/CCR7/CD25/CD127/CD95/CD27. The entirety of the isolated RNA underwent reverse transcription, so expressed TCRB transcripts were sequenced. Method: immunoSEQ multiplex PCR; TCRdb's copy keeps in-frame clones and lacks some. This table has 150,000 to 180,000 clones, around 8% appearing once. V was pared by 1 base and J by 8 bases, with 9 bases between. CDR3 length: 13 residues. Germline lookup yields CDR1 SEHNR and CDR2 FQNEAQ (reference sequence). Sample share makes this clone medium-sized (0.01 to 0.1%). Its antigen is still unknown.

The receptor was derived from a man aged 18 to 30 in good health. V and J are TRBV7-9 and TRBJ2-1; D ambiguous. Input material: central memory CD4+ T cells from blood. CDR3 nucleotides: TGTGCCAGCAGCTTAGATATAGCTTATGAGCAGTTCTTC. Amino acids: CASSLDIAYEQFF. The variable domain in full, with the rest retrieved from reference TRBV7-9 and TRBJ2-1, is DTGVSQNPRHKITKRGQNVTFRCDPISEHNRLYWYRQTLGQGPEFLTYFQNEAQLEKSRLLSDRFSAERPKGSFSTLEIQRTEQGDSAMYLCASSLDIAYEQFFGPGTRLTVL.